This T cell receptor beta chain was recorded in a study of blood T cell repertoires in COVID-19. The protocol was immunoSEQ multiplex PCR, while the TCRdb copy is restricted to in-frame clones and leaves out a portion. Found here are 350,000 to 400,000 clones, 89% of them singletons; the top ten hold approximately 1.5%. Assignments of participants to cohorts depended upon their own reported clinical history. Germline V CDR1 and CDR2: LGHDT, YNNKEL (reference sequence). This CDR3 comprises 14 residues. J gave up 4 bases and V 3 bases, and 6 bases lay outside the gene matches. The sequencing input was PBMCs or T cells enriched from blood (not recorded which). The chain combines TRBV3-1 (or the pseudogene TRBV3-2) with TRBJ2-7, with 7 bases identical to TRBD1. This clonotype was obtained from a woman aged 25 to 45 who had recovered from COVID-19. CDR3 residues: CASSQGDRVYEQYF. The CDR3, as DNA: TGTGCCAGCAGCCAGGGAGACAGGGTATACGAGCAGTACTTC.